The clone carrying this TCR beta chain was observed a few times. The target antigen is unknown. TCRdb reprocessed the 5' RACE reads via MiXCR and lists one record per CDR3 protein. Of about 230,000 distinct CDR3 sequences listed, more than 6.5% were seen once; the top ten hold 1% to 1.2%. This entry is derived from a study of T cells after yellow fever vaccination. Study-wide background: Preparing low-cell-number fractions relied on SMART-Seq v4 Ultra Low Input.

CDR1 is KGHSH, CDR2 LQKENI, per germline. Trimming took 2 bases from V and 4 from J; bases not matched to a gene: 2. The CDR3 contains 16 residues. Study-wide results and caveats: Booster samples showed a return of most primary-vaccination clones (around 96% CD4, 88% CD8). Abundant clonotypes (contaminants from the bulk population) could be present in FACS-sorted repertoires. There was a small share of clonotypes that showed up in both the CD4 and CD8 compartments.

The J gene is TRBJ2-1, the V gene TRBV18, with 13 bases identical to TRBD2. Sequenced here: CD4+ T cells sorted from PBMCs, sampled on the day of the yellow fever booster vaccination. This clonotype originated in a man aged 30 to 39 who received the YFV17D yellow fever vaccine. The DNA of the CDR3 is TGTGCCAGCTCACCATGGACTAGCGGGGGATACAATGAGCAGTTCTTC. The encoded protein is CASSPWTSGGYNEQFF.